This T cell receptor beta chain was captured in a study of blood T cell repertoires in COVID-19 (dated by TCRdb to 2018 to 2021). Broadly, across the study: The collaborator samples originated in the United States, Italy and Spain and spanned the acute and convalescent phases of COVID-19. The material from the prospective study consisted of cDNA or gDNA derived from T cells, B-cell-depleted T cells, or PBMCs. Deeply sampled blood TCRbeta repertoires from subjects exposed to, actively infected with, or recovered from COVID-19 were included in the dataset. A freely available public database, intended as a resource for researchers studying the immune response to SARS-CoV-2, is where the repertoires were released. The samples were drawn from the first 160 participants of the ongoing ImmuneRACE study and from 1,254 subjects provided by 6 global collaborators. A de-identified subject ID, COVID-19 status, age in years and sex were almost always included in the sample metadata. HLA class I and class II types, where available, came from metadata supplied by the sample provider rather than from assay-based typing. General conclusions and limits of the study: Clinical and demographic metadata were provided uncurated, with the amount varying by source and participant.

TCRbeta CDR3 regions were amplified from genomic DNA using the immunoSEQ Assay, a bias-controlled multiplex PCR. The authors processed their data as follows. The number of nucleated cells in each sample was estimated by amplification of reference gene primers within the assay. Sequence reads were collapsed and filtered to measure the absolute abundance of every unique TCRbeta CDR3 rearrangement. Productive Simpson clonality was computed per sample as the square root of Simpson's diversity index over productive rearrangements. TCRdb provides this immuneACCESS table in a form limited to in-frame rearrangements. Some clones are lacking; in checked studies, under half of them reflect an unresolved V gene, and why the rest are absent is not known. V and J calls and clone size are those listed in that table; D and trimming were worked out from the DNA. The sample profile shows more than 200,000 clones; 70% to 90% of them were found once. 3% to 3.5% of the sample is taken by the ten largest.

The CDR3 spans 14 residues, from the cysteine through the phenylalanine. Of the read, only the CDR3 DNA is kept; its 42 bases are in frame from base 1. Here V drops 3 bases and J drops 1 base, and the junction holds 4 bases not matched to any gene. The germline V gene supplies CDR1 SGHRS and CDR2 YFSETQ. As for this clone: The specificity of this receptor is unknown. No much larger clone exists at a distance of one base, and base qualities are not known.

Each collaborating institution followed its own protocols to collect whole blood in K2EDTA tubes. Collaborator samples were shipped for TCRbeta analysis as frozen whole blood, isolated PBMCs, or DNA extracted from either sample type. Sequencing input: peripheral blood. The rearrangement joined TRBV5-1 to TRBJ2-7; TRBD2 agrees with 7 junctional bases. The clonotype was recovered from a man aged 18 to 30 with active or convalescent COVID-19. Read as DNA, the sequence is TGCGCCAGCAGCTCGAGCGGGGTATCCTACGAGCAGTACTTC. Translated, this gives CASSSSGVSYEQYF.